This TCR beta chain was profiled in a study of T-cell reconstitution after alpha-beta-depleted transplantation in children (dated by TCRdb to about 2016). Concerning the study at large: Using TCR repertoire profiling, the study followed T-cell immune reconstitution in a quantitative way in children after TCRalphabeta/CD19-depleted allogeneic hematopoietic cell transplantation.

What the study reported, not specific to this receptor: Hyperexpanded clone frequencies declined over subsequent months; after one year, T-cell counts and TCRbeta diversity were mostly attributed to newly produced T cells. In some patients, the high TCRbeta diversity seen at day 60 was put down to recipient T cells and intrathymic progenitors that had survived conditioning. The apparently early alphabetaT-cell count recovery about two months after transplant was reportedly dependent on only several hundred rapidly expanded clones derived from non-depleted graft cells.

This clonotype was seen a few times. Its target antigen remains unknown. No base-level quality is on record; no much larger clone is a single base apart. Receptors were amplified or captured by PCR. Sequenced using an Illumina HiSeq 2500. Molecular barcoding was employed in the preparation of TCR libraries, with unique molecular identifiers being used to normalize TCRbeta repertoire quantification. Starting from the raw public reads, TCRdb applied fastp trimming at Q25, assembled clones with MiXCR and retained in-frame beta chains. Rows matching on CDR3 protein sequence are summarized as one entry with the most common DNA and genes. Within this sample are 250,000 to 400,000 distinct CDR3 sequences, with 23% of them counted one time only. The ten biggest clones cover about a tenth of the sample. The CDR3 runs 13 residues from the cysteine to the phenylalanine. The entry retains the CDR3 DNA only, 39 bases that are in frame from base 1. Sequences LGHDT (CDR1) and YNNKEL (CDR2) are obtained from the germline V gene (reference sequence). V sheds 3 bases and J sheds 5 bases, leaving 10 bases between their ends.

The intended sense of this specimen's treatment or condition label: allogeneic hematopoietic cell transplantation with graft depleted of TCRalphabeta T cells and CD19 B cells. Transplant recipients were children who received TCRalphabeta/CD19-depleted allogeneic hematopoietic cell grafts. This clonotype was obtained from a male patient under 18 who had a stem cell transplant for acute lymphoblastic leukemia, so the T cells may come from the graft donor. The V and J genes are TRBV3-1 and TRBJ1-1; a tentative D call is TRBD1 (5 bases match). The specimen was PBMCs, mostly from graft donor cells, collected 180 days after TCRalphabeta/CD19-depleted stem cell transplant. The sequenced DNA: TGTGCCAGCAGCCACCAGGGTGGGACTGAAGCTTTCTTT. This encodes CASSHQGGTEAFF. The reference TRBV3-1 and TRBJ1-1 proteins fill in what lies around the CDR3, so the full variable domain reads DTAVSQTPKYLVTQMGNDKSIKCEQNLGHDTMYWYKQDSKKFLKIMFSYNNKELIINETVPNRFSPKSPDKAHLNLHINSLELGDSAVYFCASSHQGGTEAFFGQGTRLTVV.